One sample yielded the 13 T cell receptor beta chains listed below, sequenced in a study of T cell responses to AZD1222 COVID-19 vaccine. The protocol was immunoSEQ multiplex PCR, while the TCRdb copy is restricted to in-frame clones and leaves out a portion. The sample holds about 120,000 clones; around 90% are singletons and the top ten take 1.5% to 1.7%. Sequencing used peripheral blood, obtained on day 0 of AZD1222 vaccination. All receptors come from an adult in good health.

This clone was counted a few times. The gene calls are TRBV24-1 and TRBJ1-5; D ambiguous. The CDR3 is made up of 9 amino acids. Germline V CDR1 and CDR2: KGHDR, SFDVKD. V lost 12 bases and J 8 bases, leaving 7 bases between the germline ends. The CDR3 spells CAHGEPQHF. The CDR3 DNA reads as TGTGCCCACGGGGAGCCCCAGCATTTT.

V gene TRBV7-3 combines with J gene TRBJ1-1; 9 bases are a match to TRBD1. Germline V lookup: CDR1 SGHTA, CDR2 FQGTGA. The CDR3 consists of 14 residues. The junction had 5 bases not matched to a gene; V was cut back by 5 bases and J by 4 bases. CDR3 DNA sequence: TGTGCCAGCAGCGCCCAGGGACAGGGCACTGAAGCTTTCTTT. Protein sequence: CASSAQGQGTEAFF.

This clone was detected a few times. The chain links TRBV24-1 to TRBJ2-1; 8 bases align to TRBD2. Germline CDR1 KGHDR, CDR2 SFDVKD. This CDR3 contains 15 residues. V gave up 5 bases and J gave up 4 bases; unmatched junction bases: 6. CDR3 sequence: CATSGASGFYNEQFF. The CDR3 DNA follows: TGTGCCACCAGTGGCGCTAGCGGGTTTTACAATGAGCAGTTCTTC.

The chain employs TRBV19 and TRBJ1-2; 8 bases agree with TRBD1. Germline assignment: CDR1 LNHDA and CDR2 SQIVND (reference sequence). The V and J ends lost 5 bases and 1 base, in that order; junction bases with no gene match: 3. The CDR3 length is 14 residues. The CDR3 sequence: CASSRGTGNYGYTF. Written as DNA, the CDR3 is TGTGCCAGTAGTCGGGGGACAGGTAACTATGGCTACACCTTC.

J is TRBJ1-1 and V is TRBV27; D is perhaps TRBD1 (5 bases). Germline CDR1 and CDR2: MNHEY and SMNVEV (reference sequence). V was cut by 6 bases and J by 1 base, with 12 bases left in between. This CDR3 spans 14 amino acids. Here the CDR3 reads CASRSGQSNTEAFF. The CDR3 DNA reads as TGTGCCAGCAGATCAGGACAATCGAACACTGAAGCTTTCTTT.

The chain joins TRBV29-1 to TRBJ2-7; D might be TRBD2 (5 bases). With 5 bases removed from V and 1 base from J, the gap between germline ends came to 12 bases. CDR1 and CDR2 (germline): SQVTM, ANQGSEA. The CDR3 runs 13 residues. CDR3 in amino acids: CSVPRPGSYEQYF. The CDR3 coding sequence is TGCAGCGTTCCTCGGCCGGGGTCCTACGAGCAGTACTTC.

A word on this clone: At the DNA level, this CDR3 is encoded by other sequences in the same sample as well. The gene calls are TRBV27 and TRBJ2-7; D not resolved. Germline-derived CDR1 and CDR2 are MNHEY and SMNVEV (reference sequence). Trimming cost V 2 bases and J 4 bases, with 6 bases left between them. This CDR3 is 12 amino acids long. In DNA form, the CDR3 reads TGTGCCAGCAGTTTAGGCGGATACGAGCAGTACTTC. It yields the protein CASSLGGYEQYF.

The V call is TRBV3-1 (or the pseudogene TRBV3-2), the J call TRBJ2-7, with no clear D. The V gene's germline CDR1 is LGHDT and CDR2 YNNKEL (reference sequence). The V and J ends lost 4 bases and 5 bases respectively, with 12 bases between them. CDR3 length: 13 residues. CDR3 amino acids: CASSRDGMDEQYF. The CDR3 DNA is TGTGCCAGCAGCCGAGATGGGATGGACGAGCAGTACTTC.

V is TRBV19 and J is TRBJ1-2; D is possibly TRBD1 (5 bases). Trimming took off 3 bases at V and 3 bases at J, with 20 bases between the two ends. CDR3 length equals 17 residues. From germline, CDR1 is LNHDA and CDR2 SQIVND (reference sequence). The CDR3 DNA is TGTGCCAGTAGTATGTTCAGGGCCTCTCTCGCGGACTATGGCTACACCTTC. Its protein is CASSMFRASLADYGYTF.

The CDR3 region has the DNA TGTGCCAGCAGCCAAGATTCCCCGGGACAGAGGAATTCACCCCTCCACTTT. This gives the protein CASSQDSPGQRNSPLHF. The rearrangement links TRBV4-2 to TRBJ1-6, with 7 bases matching TRBD1. The CDR3 length is 17 residues. Unmatched junction bases numbered 9, after V lost 0 bases and J lost 7 bases. Germline CDR1 LGHNA, CDR2 YNFKEQ.

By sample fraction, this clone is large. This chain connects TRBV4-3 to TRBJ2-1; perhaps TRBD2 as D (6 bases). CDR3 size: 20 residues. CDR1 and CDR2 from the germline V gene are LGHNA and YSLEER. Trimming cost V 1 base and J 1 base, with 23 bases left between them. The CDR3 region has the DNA TGCGCCAGCAGCCAAGTAAGTAGTGCGGCTCGGGAGCCATCCTACAATGAGCAGTTCTTC. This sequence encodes CASSQVSSAAREPSYNEQFF.

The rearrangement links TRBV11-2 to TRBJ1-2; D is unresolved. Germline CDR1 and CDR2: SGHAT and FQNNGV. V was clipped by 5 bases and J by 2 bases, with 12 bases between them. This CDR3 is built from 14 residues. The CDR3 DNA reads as TGTGCCAGCAGCCTAGGATACAGCAACTATGGCTACACCTTC. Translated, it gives CASSLGYSNYGYTF.

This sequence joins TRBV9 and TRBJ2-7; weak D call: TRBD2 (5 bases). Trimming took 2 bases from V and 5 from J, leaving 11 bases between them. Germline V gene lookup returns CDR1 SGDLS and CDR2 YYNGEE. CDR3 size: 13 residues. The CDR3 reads CASSVFGGHEQYF. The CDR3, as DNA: TGTGCCAGCAGCGTCTTCGGCGGGCACGAGCAGTACTTC.